The source of this T cell receptor (beta chain) is a study of T cells in Graves' hyperthyroidism and ophthalmopathy. Regarding the study as a whole: The model made its ophthalmopathy prediction, and onset followed a median about 6 months later.

Clinical symptoms, serum thyroxine, TRAb, thyroid ultrasound and orbital computed tomography informed diagnoses. This clonotype was observed at least ten times. Its specificity is unknown. RNA transcripts provided the source from which TCR beta CDR3 regions were amplified. The primer set for the first-round RT-PCR of the TCR CDR3 was HTBI. Each CDR3 protein gets one entry after TCRdb re-called the multiplex PCR reads with MiXCR. The sample records about 400,000 distinct CDR3 sequences, approximately 14% being singletons. The CDR3 has 13 residues. V was trimmed by 2 bases and J by 7 bases, leaving 9 bases between them. Germline loops: CDR1 MDHEN, CDR2 SYDVKM.

Material: blood. This TCR was recovered from an older woman with Graves' ophthalmopathy. V and J are TRBV28 and TRBJ2-4, with D possibly called TRBD1 or TRBD2 (6 bases each). This CDR3 is CASSLRGVNIQYF. DNA of the CDR3: TGTGCCAGCAGTTTAAGGGGGGTTAACATTCAGTACTTC. The complete variable domain, with remaining parts taken from reference TRBV28 and TRBJ2-4, reads DVKVTQSSRYLVKRTGEKVFLECVQDMDHENMFWYRQDPGLGLRLIYFSYDVKMKEKGDIPEGYSVSREKKERFSLILESASTNQTSMYLCASSLRGVNIQYFGAGTRLSVL.